This TCR beta chain was obtained from a study of cytomegalovirus exposure and HLA in healthy donors. Whole-study findings and limits: It was in a later analysis that TCR association rates were seen to vary by HLA locus, highest for DRB1 and lowest for HLA-C. Some segments of the V type, notably TRBV6-2 and TRBV6-3, were excluded as indistinguishable. Per published accounts, TCR beta sequences correctly predicted the HLA-A and HLA-B alleles of most subjects. Presence/absence analyses supposed approximately even sequencing depth among donors.

60 Vbeta and 13 Jbeta primers were used in PCR. Method: immunoSEQ multiplex PCR; TCRdb's copy keeps in-frame clones and lacks some. The top ten hold 1.5% to 2% of the sample, which has about 190,000 clones, about four fifths seen once. In the case of this clone: Antigen specificity is unknown.

The V end was cut by 5 bases, the J end by 8 bases, with 13 bases between. The CDR3 has 13 residues. Germline V gives CDR1 MDHEN, CDR2 SYDVKM. This receptor was identified in a man in his forties or fifties in good health and CMV-seropositive. V and J are TRBV28 and TRBJ2-1; TRBD1 is a possible D gene (5 bases). What was sequenced was PBMCs. In nucleotides, the CDR3 is TGTGCCAGCAGTCCCCGTTGGGGCCATGAGCAGTTCTTC. It is translated as CASSPRWGHEQFF.